Sequencing of this T cell receptor beta chain was carried out in a study of blood T cell repertoires in COVID-19. Study in general: Sources were T cells, B-cell-depleted T cells, or PBMCs; the material itself was cDNA or gDNA.

In the original processing: Counts of nucleated cells, estimated from reference gene primer amplification, were obtained. Sequenced by immunoSEQ multiplex PCR; TCRdb stores in-frame clones only, minus some. V, J and clone size are those of that table, while D and trimming were read from the DNA. This sample yields about 210,000 clones, of which around 80% are seen a single time; over 2% belongs to the top ten. Germline assignment: CDR1 SGHDT and CDR2 YYEEEE. V lost 3 bases and J lost 7, with 11 bases in between. This CDR3 spans 12 amino acids. The receptor was derived from a man aged 40-49 years who had recovered from COVID-19. V usage is TRBV5-6 and J usage is TRBJ2-7; D gene unclear. Specimen: peripheral blood. The CDR3 loop is CASSSPTVEQYF. The CDR3 coding sequence is TGTGCCAGCAGCTCTCCCACAGTAGAGCAGTACTTC.